These 20 T cell receptor beta chains share one sample of origin, sequenced in a study of T cells after yellow fever vaccination. Each CDR3 protein is one row after TCRdb ran MiXCR on the 5' RACE reads. The data show about 500,000 distinct CDR3 sequences, with about a sixth seen just once and around 15% held by the top ten. The starting material was PBMCs, obtained 5 days after the first yellow fever vaccination. The receptors were sampled from a man younger than 35 who received the YFV17D yellow fever vaccine.

The CDR3 DNA reads as TGTGCCAGCTGGGGCTCCTACGAGCAGTACTTC. Amino acids: CASWGSYEQYF. J is TRBJ2-7 and V is TRBV6-1; D is unresolved. V gave up 8 bases and J gave up 0 bases, with 5 bases separating them. The CDR3 is 11 amino acids. Germline V gene sequence: CDR1 MNHNS, CDR2 SASEGT.

There are a few counts of this clonotype. The rearrangement uses TRBV10-3 and TRBJ1-1; possible D gene TRBD1, 5 bases. The CDR3 length is 13 residues. The V gene lost 10 bases and the J gene lost 2 bases, with 14 bases spanning the gap. Germline loops: CDR1 ENHRY, CDR2 SYGVKD. For the CDR3, the DNA is TGTGCCAGCCAGGGAGATGGAAACACTGAAGCTTTCTTT. It is translated as CASQGDGNTEAFF.

This sequence joins TRBV5-4 and TRBJ2-3; D is undetermined. Germline values: CDR1 SGHNT, CDR2 YYREEE (reference sequence). Trimming stripped 3 bases from V and 1 base from J, with 12 bases between. There are 15 residues in the CDR3. The CDR3 region is CASSSPVWGTDTQYF. The DNA of the CDR3 is TGTGCCAGCAGCTCCCCGGTGTGGGGCACAGATACGCAGTATTTT.

The V and J genes are TRBV20-1 and TRBJ2-1; possibly TRBD1 for D (6 bases). This CDR3 contains 12 residues. CDR1 is DFQATT, CDR2 SNEGSKA, per germline (reference sequence). Deletions cut 5 bases from V and 7 bases from J, with 12 bases between. CDR3 region: CSASPQGNEQFF. In DNA form, the CDR3 reads TGCAGTGCTTCCCCACAGGGTAATGAGCAGTTCTTC.

This chain joins TRBV3-1 and TRBJ2-1; D uncertain. The CDR3 consists of 16 residues. Per the germline V gene, CDR1 is LGHDT and CDR2 is YNNKEL (reference sequence). V lost 4 bases and J lost 6, with 19 bases in between. This CDR3 is CASSPRWVSLFNEQFF. Here the CDR3 DNA reads TGTGCCAGCAGCCCGCGATGGGTATCCTTATTCAATGAGCAGTTCTTC.

This clonotype appeared a few times. The chain uses TRBV12-3 or TRBV12-4 and TRBJ2-7; possible D gene TRBD2, 6 bases. There are 14 residues in the CDR3. The V and J ends lost 7 bases and 6 bases respectively, with 19 bases between them. The CDR3 DNA sequence: TGTGCCAGCACCCTGCACGGGGGAATTCCCGAGCAGTACTTC. It codes for CASTLHGGIPEQYF.

The V and J genes are TRBV4-2 and TRBJ2-3; 8 bases line up with TRBD2. Germline V gives CDR1 LGHNA, CDR2 YNFKEQ. J gave up 4 bases and V 1 base, and 4 bases lay outside the gene matches. The CDR3 extends over 15 amino acids. The CDR3 sequence: CASSQVPGLADTQYF. For the CDR3, the DNA is TGTGCCAGCAGCCAAGTCCCGGGACTAGCAGATACGCAGTATTTT.

There are a few counts of this clonotype. This chain uses TRBV20-1 with TRBJ2-5; TRBD2 agrees at 14 bases. The germline V gene encodes CDR1 DFQATT and CDR2 SNEGSKA (reference sequence). This CDR3 has 12 amino acids. With 6 bases clipped from V and 13 bases from J, the junction kept 7 bases outside the gene matches. As DNA, the CDR3 is TGCAGTGCAAGACTAGCGGGGGGGCCCCTGTACTTC. Translation: CSARLAGGPLYF.

The chain links TRBV28 to TRBJ2-7; the match to TRBD1 covers 7 bases. CDR3 length equals 13 residues. Germline-derived CDR1 and CDR2 are MDHEN and SYDVKM. Trimming removed 0 bases from V and 11 bases from J; junction bases left unmatched: 7. CDR3 residues: CASSLCITGAEYV. CDR3 sequence (DNA): TGTGCCAGCAGTTTATGCATTACAGGGGCGGAGTACGTC.

This sequence joins TRBV12-3 or TRBV12-4 and TRBJ1-1; a weak D match, TRBD1 (6 bases). The CDR3 extends over 12 amino acids. V was pared by 3 bases and J by 7 bases, with 9 bases between. This CDR3 reads CASSFSQGEAFF. CDR3 coding DNA: TGTGCCAGCAGTTTCTCACAGGGTGAAGCTTTCTTT.

In its sample, this clonotype was seen a few times. The rearrangement uses TRBV4-1 and TRBJ1-5; possible D gene TRBD1, 5 bases. V lost 0 bases, J lost 5 bases, and 5 bases lay in between. The CDR3 is 13 residues long. Germline V gene data show CDR1 as MGHRA and CDR2 as YSYEKL. CDR3 bases: TGCGCCAGCAGCCAAGAGGGACATCAGCCCCAGCATTTT. This gives the protein CASSQEGHQPQHF.

This sequence joins TRBV7-2 and TRBJ2-2, with 10 bases aligning to TRBD1. This CDR3 comprises 16 residues. J was trimmed by 6 bases and V by 1 base; bases with no gene match: 5. Looked up from germline, CDR1 is SGHTA and CDR2 is FQGNSA. CDR3 nucleotide sequence: TGTGCCAGCAGCTTAGGCCCGGGACAGGGGCCCGGGGAGCTGTTTTTT. Its translation is CASSLGPGQGPGELFF.

The chain couples TRBV7-9 to TRBJ1-2, with D possibly being TRBD1 (6 bases). This CDR3 has 13 residues. CDR1 and CDR2 (germline): SEHNR, FQNEAQ (reference sequence). Deletions cut 3 bases from V and 8 bases from J, with 13 bases between. The CDR3 loop is CASSLTAGAGYTF. The CDR3, as DNA: TGTGCCAGCAGCTTGACGGCAGGGGCAGGCTACACCTTC.

This chain links TRBV29-1 with TRBJ2-1; 9 positions agree with TRBD1. CDR1 is SQVTM and CDR2 is ANQGSEA in the germline V gene. With 8 bases clipped from V and 5 bases from J, the junction kept 4 bases outside the gene matches. This CDR3 comprises 12 residues. As DNA, the CDR3 is TGCAGCACGGGACAGGGCCACAATGAGCAGTTCTTC. Encoded protein: CSTGQGHNEQFF.

A few counts support this clonotype. The chain has TRBV18 and TRBJ2-7; 7 bases are a match to TRBD1. With 2 bases clipped from V and 5 bases from J, the junction kept 9 bases outside the gene matches. Looked up from germline, CDR1 is KGHSH and CDR2 is LQKENI. This CDR3 spans 15 amino acids. CDR3 sequence reads: CASSPSRQGVHEQYF. The CDR3 nucleotides read TGTGCCAGCTCACCATCGAGGCAGGGGGTCCACGAGCAGTACTTC.

This clonotype was seen a few times. This chain uses TRBV5-1 with TRBJ1-6; possible D gene TRBD1, 5 bases. The CDR3 has 16 residues. CDR1 and CDR2 from the germline V gene are SGHRS and YFSETQ. V lost 4 bases and J lost 7, with 18 bases in between. The CDR3, as DNA: TGCGCCAGCAGCAAAGGGACCGAGAGATTCAATTCACCCCTCCACTTT. Protein product: CASSKGTERFNSPLHF.

This clonotype was seen only a few times. The gene calls are TRBV7-9 and TRBJ2-7; 8 bases line up with TRBD2. Germline lookup yields CDR1 SEHNR and CDR2 FQNEAQ (reference sequence). This CDR3 is 13 amino acids long. The V and J ends lost 3 bases and 6 bases, in that order; junction bases with no gene match: 4. The CDR3 loop reads CASSLGLVSEQYF. In DNA form, the CDR3 reads TGTGCCAGCAGCTTGGGACTAGTTTCCGAGCAGTACTTC.

A few counts support this clonotype. The gene calls are TRBV7-2 and TRBJ2-7, with D tentatively TRBD2 (6 bases). With 1 base removed from V and 6 bases from J, the gap between germline ends came to 19 bases. The CDR3 consists of 16 residues. The germline CDR1 and CDR2 sequences are SGHTA and FQGNSA. The CDR3 loop reads CASSLVGGATPREQYF. Here the CDR3 DNA reads TGTGCCAGCAGCTTAGTCGGGGGAGCCACTCCTCGCGAGCAGTACTTC.

The rearrangement uses TRBV20-1 and TRBJ2-5, with D tentatively TRBD2 (6 bases). Germline CDR1 and CDR2: DFQATT and SNEGSKA (reference sequence). This CDR3 contains 12 residues. The ends were cut back, 5 bases at V and 6 bases at J, with 13 bases in the middle. CDR3 bases: TGCAGTGCTTACCGGGAGAAAAAGACCCAGTACTTC. Protein sequence: CSAYREKKTQYF.

The chain combines TRBV14 with TRBJ1-3; 9 bases line up with TRBD1. The CDR3 sequence is 14 residues long. V lost 4 bases, J lost 2 bases, and 0 bases stayed unmatched. CDR1 SGHDN and CDR2 FVKESK come from the germline V gene. The CDR3 here is CASSRDRAGNTIYF. The CDR3 DNA reads as TGTGCCAGCAGCCGGGACAGGGCTGGAAACACCATATATTTT. Full variable domain (outside the CDR3, taken from reference TRBV14 and TRBJ1-3): EAGVTQFPSHSVIEKGQTVTLRCDPISGHDNLYWYRRVMGKEIKFLLHFVKESKQDESGMPNNRFLAERTGGTYSTLKVQPAELEDSGVYFCASSRDRAGNTIYFGEGSWLTVV.